This TCR beta chain was profiled in a study of T cells after yellow fever vaccination. Trimming shortened V by 0 bases and J by 7 bases, and 13 bases separated the two germline ends. The germline V gene encodes CDR1 LNHNV and CDR2 YYDKDF (reference sequence). This CDR3 region has 14 residues. In this sample, this clonotype turned up many times. Its antigen is undetermined. TCRdb reanalysed the 5' RACE reads using MiXCR and keeps one entry per CDR3 protein. The sample lists about 63,000 distinct CDR3 sequences, 6% to 7.5% occurring once. Study-level findings and limits: Among primary-vaccination clones, most reappeared after the booster, at 95% to 96% for CD4 and about 90% for CD8. Although most clonotypes did not, a small share appeared in both CD4 and CD8 compartments.

The sequencing used CD8+ T cells sorted from PBMCs, collected 15 days after the yellow fever booster vaccination. The sequence was obtained from a man aged 30 to 39 who received the YFV17D yellow fever vaccine. The chain employs TRBV15 and TRBJ2-7, with D perhaps TRBD2 (5 bases). The chain's CDR3 is CATSRDISPGEQYF. As DNA, the CDR3 is TGTGCCACCAGCAGAGATATCTCCCCGGGGGAGCAGTACTTC.